This T cell receptor beta chain appears in the sequencing data of a study of response to subunit inactivated influenza vaccine. TCRdb re-called the RT-PCR reads through MiXCR, storing one row per CDR3 protein. Among about 780,000 distinct CDR3 sequences, approximately 17% were seen once, and the ten largest hold about 11%. In its sample, this clonotype was seen a few times. Its antigen is unknown. General study points: Few additional T cells are recruited per seasonal influenza vaccination, authors suggested.

The V and J ends lost 8 bases and 6 bases, in that order; junction bases with no gene match: 9. The germline V gene encodes CDR1 LNHNV and CDR2 YYDKDF (reference sequence). CDR3 size: 14 residues. The specimen was PBMCs from blood, collected roughly 5 days after vaccination. The source of this sequence is a man aged 45-65 years who received an inactivated influenza vaccine. The V call is TRBV15, the J call TRBJ2-3, with TRBD2 identical over 9 bases. CDR3 DNA: TGTGCCACCGATCCGGGACTAGCTTCGGATACGCAGTATTTT. This gives the protein CATDPGLASDTQYF.